A single sample gave rise to the 28 T cell receptor beta chains below, sequenced in a study of cytomegalovirus exposure and HLA in healthy donors. TCRdb keeps only in-frame clones here, not all; method: immunoSEQ multiplex PCR. This table holds about 360,000 clones, just over 85% found once. The sequencing input was PBMCs. These receptors all come from a woman between 18 and 29 years old in good health and CMV-seronegative.

Only one count was recorded for this clone. V and J are TRBV5-1 and TRBJ2-3; TRBD2 matches at 8 bases. V lost 4 bases and J lost 4; bases outside the gene matches: 8. From germline, CDR1 is SGHRS and CDR2 YFSETQ. This CDR3 region has 15 residues. As DNA, the CDR3 is TGCGCCAGCAGCCATAGCGGGACCCTCCCAGATACGCAGTATTTT. Its translation: CASSHSGTLPDTQYF.

The chain is built from TRBV27 and TRBJ2-1; 9 bases are shared with TRBD2. Germline assignment: CDR1 MNHEY and CDR2 SMNVEV (reference sequence). V shed 6 bases, J shed 10 bases, and the junction held 22 bases outside the gene matches. The CDR3 totals 18 residues. The CDR3, as DNA: TGTGCCAGCAGCCTGCTGACCCTGGTAGCGGGGGTCCCCAGCGAGCAGTTCTTC. This translates into CASSLLTLVAGVPSEQFF.

The V call is TRBV7-9, the J call TRBJ1-1; 7 nucleotides match TRBD1. The CDR3 sequence is 13 residues long. Per the germline V gene, CDR1 is SEHNR and CDR2 is FQNEAQ (reference sequence). The ends lost 7 bases at V and 3 bases at J; junction bases unmatched: 5. CDR3 sequence (DNA): TGTGCCAGCAACGAGGGGGCGGACACTGAAGCTTTCTTT. This encodes CASNEGADTEAFF.

V gene TRBV27 combines with J gene TRBJ1-1; D unresolved. The CDR3 runs to 13 residues. V dropped 0 bases and J dropped 5 bases, with 7 bases sitting between them. Germline-derived CDR1 and CDR2 are MNHEY and SMNVEV (reference sequence). The CDR3 nucleotides are TGTGCCAGCAGTTTATCCGGAGCAACTGAAGCTTTCTTT. It specifies CASSLSGATEAFF.

The gene calls are TRBV2 and TRBJ1-2; the match to TRBD1 covers 10 bases. The V gene's germline CDR1 is SNHLY and CDR2 FYNNEI. The V and J ends lost 8 bases and 0 bases, in that order; junction bases with no gene match: 12. The CDR3 spans 17 residues. DNA for the CDR3: TGTGCCAGCGGGGGACAGGGGCGCAACTCAGCTAACTATGGCTACACCTTC. Translating gives CASGGQGRNSANYGYTF.

The chain employs TRBV4-1 and TRBJ2-5; D may be TRBD2 (6 bases). CDR1 is MGHRA, CDR2 YSYEKL, per germline. V dropped 2 bases and J dropped 4 bases, with 14 bases sitting between them. The CDR3 is made up of 15 amino acids. Written as DNA, the CDR3 is TGCGCCAGCAGCCAAACGGCTAGCGTCTTAGAGACCCAGTACTTC. This sequence encodes CASSQTASVLETQYF.

V gene TRBV10-2 combines with J gene TRBJ2-4; TRBD2 is a possible D gene (6 bases). The V gene lost 6 bases and the J gene lost 10 bases, with 10 bases spanning the gap. Germline loops: CDR1 WSHSY, CDR2 SAAADI. The CDR3 sequence is 11 residues long. The CDR3 DNA reads as TGCGCCAGCAGAGGGACTGATATTCAGTACTTC. Amino acid sequence: CASRGTDIQYF.

The chain joins TRBV27 to TRBJ2-7; 7 nucleotides align to TRBD1. Trimming at V came to 5 bases and at J to 2 bases, leaving 12 bases not matched to a gene. Germline CDR1 and CDR2: MNHEY and SMNVEV (reference sequence). CDR3 size: 16 residues. CDR3 bases: TGTGCCAGCAGTCCCGCTATGGACAGGATCCCCTACGAGCAGTACTTC. Its translation is CASSPAMDRIPYEQYF.

This clone showed up just a few times. This sequence joins TRBV7-6 and TRBJ1-2, with D perhaps matching TRBD1 (6 bases). The V and J ends lost 5 bases and 2 bases respectively, with 12 bases between them. CDR1 is SGHVS and CDR2 is FNYEAQ in the germline V gene. The CDR3 is 14 amino acids. The CDR3 spells CASSPGTSNYGYTF. CDR3 in DNA: TGTGCCAGCAGCCCAGGGACATCGAACTATGGCTACACCTTC.

CDR3 sequence: CASSERGQSTGELFF. CDR3 bases: TGTGCCAGCAGTGAACGGGGACAGTCCACCGGGGAGCTGTTTTTT. The V gene is TRBV6-1, the J gene TRBJ2-2; TRBD1 matches 7 bases. The V gene end was trimmed by 2 bases and the J gene end by 4 bases; junction bases not matched to a gene: 4. The CDR3 totals 15 residues. The V gene's germline CDR1 is MNHNS and CDR2 SASEGT.

The rearrangement links TRBV28 to TRBJ1-2; tentative D call: TRBD1 (5 bases). Trimming removed 5 bases at V and 6 bases at J, with 13 bases between. Looked up from germline, CDR1 is MDHEN and CDR2 is SYDVKM. The CDR3 length is 13 residues. CDR3 protein: CASSGGVWDGYTF. CDR3 nucleotide sequence: TGTGCCAGCAGTGGGGGGGTTTGGGATGGCTACACCTTC.

This sequence joins TRBV28 and TRBJ1-2; D not resolved. Germline CDR1 is MDHEN and CDR2 is SYDVKM. The CDR3 length is 13 residues. V dropped 3 bases and J dropped 5 bases, with 10 bases sitting between them. The chain's CDR3 is CASSFGNGYGYTF. Here the CDR3 DNA reads TGTGCCAGCAGTTTCGGGAATGGGTATGGCTACACCTTC.

This rearrangement joins TRBV4-2 to TRBJ2-1; 14 nucleotides match TRBD2. Unmatched junction bases numbered 13, after V lost 3 bases and J lost 6 bases. CDR3 length equals 19 residues. Germline loops: CDR1 LGHNA, CDR2 YNFKEQ. The CDR3 nucleotides are TGTGCCAGCAGCCACCGACTAGCGGGAGGGCCGGGCGTTCGCAATGAGCAGTTCTTC. Its translation is CASSHRLAGGPGVRNEQFF.

The chain has TRBV19 and TRBJ1-1; D remains unclear. V was clipped by 7 bases and J by 0 bases, with 3 bases between them. There are 11 residues in the CDR3. Germline CDR1 LNHDA, CDR2 SQIVND (reference sequence). The chain's CDR3 is CASIVNTEAFF. DNA for the CDR3: TGTGCCAGTATCGTGAACACTGAAGCTTTCTTT.

This clone was recorded a few times. The rearrangement uses TRBV29-1 and TRBJ1-2; TRBD1 is a possible D gene (5 bases). The CDR3 covers 12 residues. CDR1 SQVTM and CDR2 ANQGSEA come from the germline V gene. V gave up 6 bases and J gave up 4 bases, with 12 bases separating them. The CDR3 spells CSVDRGGYGYTF. In nucleotides, the CDR3 is TGCAGCGTCGACCGGGGGGGCTATGGCTACACCTTC.

The chain combines TRBV28 with TRBJ1-1; no firm D call. CDR3 length equals 12 residues. V was cut by 5 bases and J by 8 bases, with 12 bases left in between. Germline V CDR1 and CDR2: MDHEN, SYDVKM. The CDR3 loop is CASSSGEEEAFF. The DNA for the CDR3 is TGTGCCAGCAGTAGCGGGGAAGAGGAAGCTTTCTTT.

The rearrangement uses TRBV11-2 and TRBJ2-5; a possible D gene is TRBD2 (6 bases). The V gene lost 4 bases and the J gene lost 4 bases, with 19 bases spanning the gap. Germline CDR1 and CDR2: SGHAT and FQNNGV. The CDR3 runs to 16 residues. In DNA, the CDR3 is TGTGCCAGCAGCTCCCATATTTCGGGGGACCGAGAGACCCAGTACTTC. Translated, it gives CASSSHISGDRETQYF. Full variable domain (remainder filled in from reference TRBV11-2 and TRBJ2-5): EAGVAQSPRYKIIEKRQSVAFWCNPISGHATLYWYQQILGQGPKLLIQFQNNGVVDDSQLPKDRFSAERLKGVDSTLKIQPAKLEDSAVYLCASSSHISGDRETQYFGPGTRLLVL.

In nucleotides, the CDR3 is TGTGCCAGTAGTTCCTGGACAGGGGATTATAGCAATCAGCCCCAGCATTTT. Translating gives CASSSWTGDYSNQPQHF. This rearrangement joins TRBV19 to TRBJ1-5, with 9 nucleotides matching TRBD1. With V trimmed by 5 bases and J by 0 bases, 8 bases remained unmatched. CDR3 length equals 17 residues. Germline CDR1 reads LNHDA; CDR2 reads SQIVND (reference sequence).

This clone was observed a single time. The DNA for the CDR3 is TGTGCTAGTGGTCTCGGACAGGGCACAGATACGCAGTATTTT. Protein product: CASGLGQGTDTQYF. This chain links TRBV12-5 with TRBJ2-3; 7 bases line up with TRBD1. V dropped 5 bases and J dropped 1; count of bases not matched to a gene: 3. Germline V gives CDR1 LGHNT, CDR2 FRNRAP. CDR3 size: 14 residues.

The chain uses TRBV11-2 and TRBJ2-1; 7 nucleotides align to TRBD1. The V gene's germline CDR1 is SGHAT and CDR2 FQNNGV. J was trimmed by 4 bases and V by 1 base; bases with no gene match: 4. CDR3 length: 15 amino acids. DNA of the CDR3: TGTGCCAGCAGCTTAGCGACAGGGACATACAATGAGCAGTTCTTC. Amino acids: CASSLATGTYNEQFF.

This chain connects TRBV28 to TRBJ1-1, with a weak D call TRBD1 (6 bases). The germline V gene encodes CDR1 MDHEN and CDR2 SYDVKM. The CDR3 consists of 16 residues. The germline V and J ends were trimmed by 1 base and 7 bases, with 19 bases remaining between them. The CDR3 coding sequence is TGTGCCAGCAGTTTATCCCTAGGGCTCGACAGGATTGAAGCTTTCTTT. Protein: CASSLSLGLDRIEAFF.

The rearrangement joins TRBV9 to TRBJ1-1, with D tentatively TRBD1 (6 bases). This CDR3 contains 14 residues. The ends were cut back, 3 bases at V and 0 bases at J, with 9 bases in the middle. Germline lookup yields CDR1 SGDLS and CDR2 YYNGEE. Here the CDR3 DNA reads TGTGCCAGCAGCGATGACAGGTTGAACACTGAAGCTTTCTTT. The encoded protein is CASSDDRLNTEAFF.

The genes are TRBV2 and TRBJ2-6; 10 bases agree with TRBD1. CDR3 length: 19 residues. Germline V gene lookup returns CDR1 SNHLY and CDR2 FYNNEI. V gave up 2 bases and J gave up 1 base; unmatched junction bases: 8. The CDR3 nucleotides are TGTGCCAGCAGTGAACCCTTAAGGGACAGGGGATCTGGGGCCAACGTCCTGACTTTC. Translated, it gives CASSEPLRDRGSGANVLTF.

The chain carries TRBV6-4 and TRBJ2-7; D possibly corresponds to TRBD1 (5 bases). Germline V gene sequence: CDR1 MRHNA, CDR2 SNTAGT. The CDR3 has 10 residues. Trimming cost V 6 bases and J 9 bases, with 9 bases left between them. The CDR3: CASRGAAQYF. The CDR3 region has the DNA TGTGCCAGCAGAGGGGCCGCGCAGTACTTC.

The chain links TRBV5-1 to TRBJ2-1, with 9 bases matching TRBD2. The CDR3 sequence is 14 residues long. Germline CDR1 SGHRS, CDR2 YFSETQ. Unmatched junction bases numbered 6, after V lost 3 bases and J lost 8 bases. The CDR3 reads CASSSGLAGHEQFF. The CDR3 DNA is TGCGCCAGCAGCTCGGGACTAGCTGGCCATGAGCAGTTCTTC.

There are many counts of this clone. This chain joins TRBV21-1 and TRBJ1-2. TRBV21-1 is a listed pseudogene. The CDR3 runs to 12 residues. The CDR3 spells CASSGGGYGYTF. As DNA, the CDR3 is TGTGCCAGCAGCGGGGGGGGCTATGGCTACACCTTC.

This chain links TRBV7-2 with TRBJ1-2, with 9 bases identical to TRBD1. Germline-derived CDR1 and CDR2 are SGHTA and FQGNSA. CDR3 length: 17 amino acids. Trimming at V came to 2 bases and at J to 2 bases, leaving 9 bases not matched to a gene. CDR3 nucleotides: TGTGCCAGCAGCTTAAGGACAGGGGAGTTTGGGAACTATGGCTACACCTTC. The encoded protein is CASSLRTGEFGNYGYTF.

This chain uses TRBV30 with TRBJ1-2; D uncertain. This CDR3 region has 12 residues. Per germline, CDR1 GTSNPN and CDR2 SVGIG (reference sequence). Trimming stripped 6 bases from V and 6 bases from J, with 14 bases between. This chain's CDR3 is CACARAVDGYTF. CDR3 in DNA: TGTGCCTGCGCGCGGGCAGTTGATGGCTACACCTTC.